These T cell receptor beta chains were read from a single sample in a study of vaccination and CD4 T cells after COVID-19. No cognate antigen is known for these TCRs. In TCRdb, the PCR reads were re-called with MiXCR into one record per CDR3 protein. The sample has around 20,000 distinct CDR3 sequences, under 80% seen once; the top ten hold 8.6%. The sample taken for sequencing was CD4+ T cells from blood, cultured in vitro. These receptors all come from a human donor who had recovered from COVID-19. Both conserved end residues are part of each CDR3. The D gene is left open where the match is weak. A row's size may be missing; if present it is once, few, many or a size class.

clone size: NA; V gene: TRBV7-2; J gene: TRBJ1-3; D gene: NA; CDR3 protein: CASSLVGSGSGNTIYF; CDR3 DNA: TGTGCCAGCAGCTTAGTCGGCTCGGGGTCTGGAAACACCATATATTTT
clone size: NA; V gene: TRBV28; J gene: TRBJ1-1; D gene: NA; CDR3 protein: CASSLLPGQNTEAFF; CDR3 DNA: TGTGCCAGCAGTTTATTACCAGGTCAGAACACTGAAGCTTTCTTT
clone size: NA; V gene: TRBV7-9; J gene: TRBJ1-2; D gene: TRBD1; CDR3 protein: CASSSWGTGINYGYTF; CDR3 DNA: TGTGCCAGCAGCTCGTGGGGGACAGGGATTAACTATGGCTACACCTTC
clone size: NA; V gene: TRBV19; J gene: TRBJ2-3; D gene: NA; CDR3 protein: CASSMGLTDTQYF; CDR3 DNA: TGTGCCAGTAGTATGGGCCTGACAGATACGCAGTATTTT
clone size: NA; V gene: TRBV18; J gene: TRBJ1-2; D gene: TRBD1; CDR3 protein: CASSPLSGDRAYGYTF; CDR3 DNA: TGTGCCAGCTCACCACTATCAGGGGACAGGGCCTATGGCTACACCTTC
clone size: NA; V gene: TRBV27; J gene: TRBJ1-1; D gene: NA; CDR3 protein: CASSPGPGSSREAFF; CDR3 DNA: TGTGCCAGCAGTCCCGGTCCCGGTAGCAGCAGGGAAGCTTTCTTT
clone size: NA; V gene: TRBV20-1; J gene: TRBJ2-6; D gene: NA; CDR3 protein: CSARKGSGANVLTF; CDR3 DNA: TGCAGTGCTAGAAAAGGCTCTGGGGCCAACGTCCTGACTTTC
clone size: NA; V gene: TRBV11-3; J gene: TRBJ2-5; D gene: TRBD2; CDR3 protein: CASSRGLAVQETQYF; CDR3 DNA: TGTGCCAGCAGCCGGGGACTAGCGGTACAAGAGACCCAGTACTTC
clone size: NA; V gene: TRBV6-1; J gene: TRBJ1-1; D gene: NA; CDR3 protein: CASSRGIATEAFF; CDR3 DNA: TGTGCCAGCAGTCGGGGGATAGCAACTGAAGCTTTCTTT
clone size: NA; V gene: TRBV20-1; J gene: TRBJ2-7; D gene: NA; CDR3 protein: CSALGRGLEQYF; CDR3 DNA: TGCAGTGCCCTTGGGAGGGGGCTGGAGCAGTACTTC
clone size: NA; V gene: TRBV12-3/TRBV12-4; J gene: TRBJ2-1; D gene: NA; CDR3 protein: CASRAPTRDLYNEQFF; CDR3 DNA: TGTGCCAGCAGAGCCCCGACCCGGGACCTCTACAATGAGCAGTTCTTC
clone size: NA; V gene: TRBV7-2; J gene: TRBJ2-5; D gene: NA; CDR3 protein: CASSHFSGRGKETQYF; CDR3 DNA: TGTGCCAGCAGCCACTTTTCAGGGCGGGGTAAGGAGACCCAGTACTTC
clone size: NA; V gene: TRBV6-5; J gene: TRBJ2-7; D gene: NA; CDR3 protein: CASSYSHGPQFYQYF; CDR3 DNA: TGTGCCAGCAGTTACTCCCATGGACCTCAGTTTTATCAGTACTTC
clone size: NA; V gene: TRBV20-1; J gene: TRBJ2-3; D gene: NA; CDR3 protein: CSVGLDTDTQYF; CDR3 DNA: TGCAGTGTAGGGTTGGACACAGATACGCAGTATTTT
clone size: NA; V gene: TRBV20-1; J gene: TRBJ2-2; D gene: TRBD1; CDR3 protein: CSANRGQGRLTGELFF; CDR3 DNA: TGCAGTGCCAACCGGGGACAGGGAAGGCTTACCGGGGAGCTGTTTTTT
clone size: NA; V gene: TRBV6-2/TRBV6-3; J gene: TRBJ2-3; D gene: NA; CDR3 protein: CASSYTTGLPKSTDTQYF; CDR3 DNA: TGTGCCAGCAGTTACACGACGGGCCTACCCAAAAGCACAGATACGCAGTATTTT
clone size: NA; V gene: TRBV15; J gene: TRBJ1-4; D gene: NA; CDR3 protein: CATSRLPPQSAGEKLFF; CDR3 DNA: TGTGCCACCAGCAGACTACCCCCCCAGTCTGCGGGCGAAAAACTGTTTTTT
clone size: NA; V gene: TRBV19; J gene: TRBJ1-1; D gene: TRBD1; CDR3 protein: CASSLELMTGLNTEAFF; CDR3 DNA: TGTGCCAGTAGTCTCGAACTAATGACAGGGCTGAACACTGAAGCTTTCTTT
clone size: few; V gene: TRBV28; J gene: TRBJ1-2; D gene: TRBD1; CDR3 protein: CASRKQGIHGYTF; CDR3 DNA: TGTGCCAGCAGAAAACAGGGGATCCATGGCTACACCTTC
clone size: NA; V gene: TRBV5-4; J gene: TRBJ1-5; D gene: TRBD1; CDR3 protein: CASILRGQGTPMSNQPQHF; CDR3 DNA: TGTGCCAGCATACTTAGAGGACAGGGGACCCCTATGAGCAATCAGCCCCAGCATTTT
clone size: NA; V gene: TRBV6-1; J gene: TRBJ2-7; D gene: TRBD2; CDR3 protein: CASSGTSGPYEQYF; CDR3 DNA: TGTGCCAGCAGCGGGACTAGCGGACCCTACGAGCAGTACTTC
clone size: once; V gene: TRBV6-1; J gene: TRBJ2-7; D gene: TRBD1; CDR3 protein: CASKTGPQYEQYF; CDR3 DNA: TGTGCCAGCAAGACAGGGCCCCAATACGAGCAGTACTTC
clone size: NA; V gene: TRBV5-5; J gene: TRBJ1-5; D gene: NA; CDR3 protein: CASSPPTVAGDQPQHF; CDR3 DNA: TGTGCCAGCAGCCCCCCCACGGTCGCAGGGGATCAGCCCCAGCATTTT
clone size: few; V gene: TRBV7-2; J gene: TRBJ2-7; D gene: TRBD1; CDR3 protein: CASSRQGTEQYF; CDR3 DNA: TGTGCCAGCAGCCGACAGGGGACCGAGCAGTACTTC
clone size: once; V gene: TRBV20-1; J gene: TRBJ2-1; D gene: NA; CDR3 protein: CSAPPDLRINLDNEQFF; CDR3 DNA: TGCAGTGCTCCCCCGGACCTTAGAATAAATTTAGACAATGAGCAGTTCTTC
clone size: NA; V gene: TRBV15; J gene: TRBJ1-2; D gene: NA; CDR3 protein: CATSRDGGVPHGYTF; CDR3 DNA: TGTGCCACCAGCAGAGACGGGGGCGTTCCCCATGGCTACACCTTC
clone size: NA; V gene: TRBV30; J gene: TRBJ1-1; D gene: TRBD1; CDR3 protein: CAWSIRTGGGTEAFF; CDR3 DNA: TGTGCCTGGAGTATCCGGACAGGGGGAGGTACTGAAGCTTTCTTT
clone size: few; V gene: TRBV7-9; J gene: TRBJ1-2; D gene: NA; CDR3 protein: CASSGGGIPLGRYTF; CDR3 DNA: TGTGCCAGCAGCGGAGGGGGGATCCCCCTCGGTCGCTACACCTTC
clone size: few; V gene: TRBV7-2; J gene: TRBJ2-2; D gene: NA; CDR3 protein: CASSPQPNTGELFF; CDR3 DNA: TGTGCCAGCAGCCCCCAGCCCAACACCGGGGAGCTGTTTTTT
clone size: NA; V gene: TRBV18; J gene: TRBJ1-2; D gene: NA; CDR3 protein: CASSPRGRDRYGYTF; CDR3 DNA: TGTGCCAGCTCACCACGAGGCAGGGATAGGTATGGCTACACCTTC
clone size: NA; V gene: TRBV9; J gene: TRBJ1-2; D gene: NA; CDR3 protein: CASSRDGQGGYGYTF; CDR3 DNA: TGTGCCAGCAGTAGGGACGGGCAGGGAGGATATGGCTACACCTTC
clone size: NA; V gene: TRBV30; J gene: TRBJ2-3; D gene: NA; CDR3 protein: CAWSFSGGTDTQYF; CDR3 DNA: TGTGCCTGGAGTTTTTCGGGAGGCACAGATACGCAGTATTTT
clone size: NA; V gene: TRBV5-1; J gene: TRBJ1-4; D gene: TRBD1; CDR3 protein: CASSLAYRGENEKLFF; CDR3 DNA: TGCGCCAGCAGCTTGGCCTACAGGGGGGAAAATGAAAAACTGTTTTTT
clone size: large; V gene: TRBV7-2; J gene: TRBJ1-2; D gene: TRBD1; CDR3 protein: CASSWTGDYGYTF; CDR3 DNA: TGTGCCAGCAGCTGGACAGGGGACTATGGCTACACCTTC
clone size: NA; V gene: TRBV21-1; J gene: TRBJ2-2; D gene: NA; CDR3 protein: CASSKAVAAPSDRGSANTGELFF; CDR3 DNA: TGTGCCAGCAGCAAGGCTGTGGCGGCACCTTCGGACAGGGGGTCCGCGAACACCGGGGAGCTGTTTTTT
clone size: few; V gene: TRBV19; J gene: TRBJ2-2; D gene: TRBD1; CDR3 protein: CASSIMGQGTGELFF; CDR3 DNA: TGTGCCAGTAGTATTATGGGACAGGGGACCGGGGAGCTGTTTTTT
clone size: NA; V gene: TRBV12-3/TRBV12-4; J gene: TRBJ1-2; D gene: TRBD1; CDR3 protein: CASYNYGTGDHGYTF; CDR3 DNA: TGTGCCAGCTATAACTACGGGACAGGGGATCATGGCTACACCTTC
clone size: NA; V gene: TRBV6-2/TRBV6-3; J gene: TRBJ1-1; D gene: NA; CDR3 protein: CASSFVQVGTEAFF; CDR3 DNA: TGTGCCAGCAGTTTCGTCCAGGTGGGAACTGAAGCTTTCTTT
clone size: NA; V gene: TRBV11-2; J gene: TRBJ2-4; D gene: TRBD1; CDR3 protein: CASSLSRGQYIQYF; CDR3 DNA: TGTGCCAGCAGCTTAAGCAGGGGGCAATACATTCAGTACTTC
clone size: few; V gene: TRBV2; J gene: TRBJ1-1; D gene: NA; CDR3 protein: CASSPRGRSRGFF; CDR3 DNA: TGTGCCAGCAGTCCCCGTGGTCGGTCCAGGGGTTTCTTT
clone size: NA; V gene: TRBV27; J gene: TRBJ1-4; D gene: NA; CDR3 protein: CASRWGGGRKLFF; CDR3 DNA: TGTGCCAGCAGATGGGGAGGGGGACGAAAACTGTTTTTT